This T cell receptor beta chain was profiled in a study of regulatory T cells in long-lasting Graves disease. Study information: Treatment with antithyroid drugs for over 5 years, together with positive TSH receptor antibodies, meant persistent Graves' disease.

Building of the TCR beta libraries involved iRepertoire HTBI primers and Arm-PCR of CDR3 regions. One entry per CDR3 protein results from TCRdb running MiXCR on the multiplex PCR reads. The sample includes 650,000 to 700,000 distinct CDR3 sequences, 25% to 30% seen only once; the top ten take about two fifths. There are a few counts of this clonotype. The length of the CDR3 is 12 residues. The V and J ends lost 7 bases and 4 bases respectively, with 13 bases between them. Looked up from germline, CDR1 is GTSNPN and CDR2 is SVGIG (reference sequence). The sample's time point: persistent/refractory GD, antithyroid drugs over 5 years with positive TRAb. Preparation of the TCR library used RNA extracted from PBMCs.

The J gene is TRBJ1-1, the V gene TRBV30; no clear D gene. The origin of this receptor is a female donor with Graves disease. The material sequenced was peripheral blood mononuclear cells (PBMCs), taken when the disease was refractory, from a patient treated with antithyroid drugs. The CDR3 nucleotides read TGTGCCTCAGGAGAATTGGGCACTGAAGCTTTCTTT. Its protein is CASGELGTEAFF.